These T cell receptor beta chains were read from a single sample in a study of somatic mutations in cytotoxic T cells in rheumatoid arthritis. Assay: immunoSEQ multiplex PCR; the TCRdb copy retains only in-frame clones and omits some. The table lists more than 9,000 clones, roughly 79% of them singletons. Sequenced sample: CD8+ T cells sorted from blood. The receptors shown here come from an adult with rheumatoid arthritis. Both conserved end residues are part of each CDR3. D genes are given only for firm matches. Rows give clone size only sometimes, using once, few, many, or a class for an expanded clone.

d_call: TRBD1; j_call: TRBJ2-7; clone_size: few; v_call: TRBV27; cdr3_nt: TGTGCCAGCAGCTGGGCCGGACAGGGAGCCTACGAGCAGTACTTC; cdr3_aa: CASSWAGQGAYEQYF
d_call: TRBD2; j_call: TRBJ2-1; clone_size: few; v_call: TRBV19; cdr3_nt: TGTGCCAGTAGTATTAGCGGGAGCCCGAACAATGAGCAGTTCTTC; cdr3_aa: CASSISGSPNNEQFF
d_call: TRBD2; j_call: TRBJ2-7; clone_size: .; v_call: TRBV6-1; cdr3_nt: TGTGCCAGCAGAACCCGACTAGCGAGCTCCTACGAGCAGTACTTC; cdr3_aa: CASRTRLASSYEQYF
d_call: .; j_call: TRBJ2-2; clone_size: .; v_call: TRBV19; cdr3_nt: TGTGCCAGTAGTGCAGACACCGGGGAGCTGTTTTTT; cdr3_aa: CASSADTGELFF
d_call: .; j_call: TRBJ2-6; clone_size: .; v_call: TRBV4-3; cdr3_nt: TGCGCCAGCAGCCCGTCCGAGGTTTCTGGGGCCAACGTCCTGACTTTC; cdr3_aa: CASSPSEVSGANVLTF
d_call: .; j_call: TRBJ1-6; clone_size: .; v_call: TRBV28; cdr3_nt: TGTGCCAGCAGTTATACCCAGGGACTTGAAGGGACCCTCCACTTT; cdr3_aa: CASSYTQGLEGTLHF
d_call: TRBD2; j_call: TRBJ2-2; clone_size: .; v_call: TRBV19; cdr3_nt: TGTGCCAGTCACCCTTTAGCGGGGGGGCTGGGTGGGGAGCTGTTTTTT; cdr3_aa: CASHPLAGGLGGELFF
d_call: TRBD2; j_call: TRBJ2-1; clone_size: .; v_call: TRBV7-6; cdr3_nt: TGTGCCAGCAGCTTAGAGGGCGGGAGTACTAGCTCCTACAATGAGCAGTTCTTC; cdr3_aa: CASSLEGGSTSSYNEQFF
d_call: TRBD1; j_call: TRBJ1-5; clone_size: .; v_call: TRBV27; cdr3_nt: TGTGCCAGCAGTTTATTGGGACAGGAACAGCATTTT; cdr3_aa: CASSLLGQEQHF
d_call: .; j_call: TRBJ2-2; clone_size: .; v_call: TRBV15; cdr3_nt: TGTGCCACCAGCAGACCGGACAGGAACACCGGGGAGCTGTTTTTT; cdr3_aa: CATSRPDRNTGELFF
d_call: .; j_call: TRBJ2-7; clone_size: .; v_call: TRBV27; cdr3_nt: TGTGCCAGCGCCCCGCGGCCTGTCTACTACGAGCAGTACTTC; cdr3_aa: CASAPRPVYYEQYF
d_call: .; j_call: TRBJ1-1; clone_size: .; v_call: TRBV5-4; cdr3_nt: TGTGCCAGCAGCTTGGAGGCAGTGGGAACTGAAGCTTTCTTT; cdr3_aa: CASSLEAVGTEAFF
d_call: .; j_call: TRBJ2-1; clone_size: .; v_call: TRBV19; cdr3_nt: TGTGCCAGTAGTACCCAGGGGCGTCACAATGAGCAGTTCTTC; cdr3_aa: CASSTQGRHNEQFF
d_call: TRBD2; j_call: TRBJ2-1; clone_size: .; v_call: TRBV11-2; cdr3_nt: TGTGCCAGCAGTTTTACCAGGAGCGGGGGGGCCTTGGGTGAGCAGTTCTTC; cdr3_aa: CASSFTRSGGALGEQFF
d_call: .; j_call: TRBJ1-2; clone_size: .; v_call: TRBV9; cdr3_nt: TGTGCCAGCAGCGTCGGGGTCGTGGCCCTCAACAGGGCTAACTATGGCTACACCTTC; cdr3_aa: CASSVGVVALNRANYGYTF
d_call: TRBD2; j_call: TRBJ2-3; clone_size: .; v_call: TRBV14; cdr3_nt: TGTGCCAGCAGCCAGGGACTAGCGTTTACAGATACGCAGTATTTT; cdr3_aa: CASSQGLAFTDTQYF
d_call: TRBD1; j_call: TRBJ1-5; clone_size: .; v_call: TRBV19; cdr3_nt: TGTGCCAGTAGTATAGACTCGACAGGGTTCCTTCAGCCCCAGCATTTT; cdr3_aa: CASSIDSTGFLQPQHF
d_call: .; j_call: TRBJ2-2; clone_size: .; v_call: TRBV6-1; cdr3_nt: TGTGCCAGCCATCCGGACGGCGCGAACACCGGGGAGCTGTTTTTT; cdr3_aa: CASHPDGANTGELFF
d_call: .; j_call: TRBJ1-1; clone_size: .; v_call: TRBV6-6; cdr3_nt: TGTGCCAGCAGTCTAAGGGGTGTTAACACTGAAGCTTTCTTT; cdr3_aa: CASSLRGVNTEAFF
d_call: .; j_call: TRBJ2-5; clone_size: .; v_call: TRBV4-1; cdr3_nt: TGCGCCAGCAGCCAAGTTGAGCGGCCCAAAGAAGAGACCCAGTACTTC; cdr3_aa: CASSQVERPKEETQYF
d_call: .; j_call: TRBJ1-1; clone_size: .; v_call: TRBV27; cdr3_nt: TGTGCCAGCCGGAGTTTCGAGGGCACTGAAGCTTTCTTT; cdr3_aa: CASRSFEGTEAFF
d_call: .; j_call: TRBJ2-1; clone_size: .; v_call: TRBV9; cdr3_nt: TGTGCCAGCAGCGTAGAAGTCGGGGAGCAGTTCTTC; cdr3_aa: CASSVEVGEQFF
d_call: .; j_call: TRBJ1-1; clone_size: .; v_call: TRBV9; cdr3_nt: TGTGCCAGCAGTGAAGCTCAGGCGAGGAACACTGAAGCTTTCTTT; cdr3_aa: CASSEAQARNTEAFF
d_call: .; j_call: TRBJ2-3; clone_size: .; v_call: TRBV28; cdr3_nt: TGTGCCAGCAGTTTCCTACAGGGCACAGATACGCAGTATTTT; cdr3_aa: CASSFLQGTDTQYF
d_call: .; j_call: TRBJ1-2; clone_size: .; v_call: TRBV28; cdr3_nt: TGTGCCAGCAGTTTGGAATTATATGGCTACACCTTC; cdr3_aa: CASSLELYGYTF
d_call: .; j_call: TRBJ2-5; clone_size: .; v_call: TRBV5-1; cdr3_nt: TGCGCCAGCAGCTTCCGGGCAACCCAAGAGACCCAGTACTTC; cdr3_aa: CASSFRATQETQYF
d_call: .; j_call: TRBJ2-3; clone_size: .; v_call: TRBV10-3; cdr3_nt: TGTGCCATCAGTGAGTCGTATCGGCTAACAGGGGACTCTAGCACAGATACGCAGTATTTT; cdr3_aa: CAISESYRLTGDSSTDTQYF
d_call: .; j_call: TRBJ2-7; clone_size: .; v_call: TRBV6-5; cdr3_nt: TGTGCCAGCAGTTACTCGTTCGGGACTTCCTACGAGCAGTACTTC; cdr3_aa: CASSYSFGTSYEQYF
d_call: TRBD2; j_call: TRBJ2-7; clone_size: .; v_call: TRBV28; cdr3_nt: TGTGCCAGCAGTTACCAGACTAGCGGGGGGGACGAGCAGTACTTC; cdr3_aa: CASSYQTSGGDEQYF
d_call: .; j_call: TRBJ1-1; clone_size: .; v_call: TRBV5-1; cdr3_nt: TGCGCCACCAGCGGGGTGAACACTGAAGCTTTCTTT; cdr3_aa: CATSGVNTEAFF
d_call: TRBD2; j_call: TRBJ2-1; clone_size: .; v_call: TRBV5-1; cdr3_nt: TGCGCCAGCAGCACGGGACTAGCGGGAGGCGATTACAATGAGCAGTTCTTC; cdr3_aa: CASSTGLAGGDYNEQFF
d_call: TRBD1; j_call: TRBJ1-2; clone_size: .; v_call: TRBV27; cdr3_nt: TGTGCCAGCAGCCCGACAGGGAGGTCTGACTACACCTTC; cdr3_aa: CASSPTGRSDYTF
d_call: TRBD2; j_call: TRBJ2-1; clone_size: .; v_call: TRBV7-2; cdr3_nt: TGTGCCAGCAGCCAGATCGGGGGGAGCTCCTACAATGAGCAGTTCTTC; cdr3_aa: CASSQIGGSSYNEQFF
d_call: .; j_call: TRBJ2-5; clone_size: medium-sized; v_call: TRBV5-5; cdr3_nt: TGTGCCAGCAGCTTCCGGGACGGAGTGCAAGAGACCCAGTACTTC; cdr3_aa: CASSFRDGVQETQYF
d_call: .; j_call: TRBJ2-6; clone_size: .; v_call: TRBV4-2; cdr3_nt: TGTGCCAGCAGCCAGGGGGATTATGCCGGGGCCAACGTCCTGACTTTC; cdr3_aa: CASSQGDYAGANVLTF
d_call: .; j_call: TRBJ1-2; clone_size: once; v_call: TRBV27; cdr3_nt: TGTGCCAGCAGTTTATCGCCGGCTTATGGCTACACCTTC; cdr3_aa: CASSLSPAYGYTF
d_call: .; j_call: TRBJ1-2; clone_size: few; v_call: TRBV9; cdr3_nt: TGTGCCAAAGGGACTGGCTACACCTTC; cdr3_aa: CAKGTGYTF
d_call: .; j_call: TRBJ2-3; clone_size: .; v_call: TRBV28; cdr3_nt: TGTGCCAGCAGTTTATACACAGATACGCAGTATTTT; cdr3_aa: CASSLYTDTQYF
d_call: .; j_call: TRBJ2-3; clone_size: .; v_call: TRBV28; cdr3_nt: TGTGCCAGCAAATTGGGCAGATCTGACCTAGATACGCAGTATTTT; cdr3_aa: CASKLGRSDLDTQYF
d_call: .; j_call: TRBJ2-1; clone_size: .; v_call: TRBV7-8; cdr3_nt: TGTGCCAGCAGCTTAGGACAGCACAATGAGCAGTTCTTC; cdr3_aa: CASSLGQHNEQFF
d_call: TRBD1; j_call: TRBJ2-7; clone_size: .; v_call: TRBV27; cdr3_nt: TGTGCCAGCAGTCCCCGGACAGGGGGCTCCGAGCAGTACTTC; cdr3_aa: CASSPRTGGSEQYF
d_call: TRBD1; j_call: TRBJ1-1; clone_size: .; v_call: TRBV4-1; cdr3_nt: TGCGCCAGCAGCCAAGGCTACAGGGGGCAGACTGAAGCTTTCTTT; cdr3_aa: CASSQGYRGQTEAFF
d_call: .; j_call: TRBJ1-2; clone_size: few; v_call: TRBV28; cdr3_nt: TGTGCCAGCAGTTCAGCCGACAACTATGGCTACACCTTC; cdr3_aa: CASSSADNYGYTF
d_call: .; j_call: TRBJ1-2; clone_size: .; v_call: TRBV5-1; cdr3_nt: TGCGCCAGCAGCTTCCAGGGAGGGCTCTATGGCTACACCTTC; cdr3_aa: CASSFQGGLYGYTF
d_call: TRBD1; j_call: TRBJ2-3; clone_size: .; v_call: TRBV10-3; cdr3_nt: TGTGCCAGTATACCGGGACAGAACACAGATACGCAGTATTTT; cdr3_aa: CASIPGQNTDTQYF
d_call: TRBD1; j_call: TRBJ2-7; clone_size: .; v_call: TRBV7-6; cdr3_nt: TGTGCCAGCAGGGGACAGACTTACGAGCAGTACTTC; cdr3_aa: CASRGQTYEQYF
d_call: TRBD1; j_call: TRBJ1-5; clone_size: .; v_call: TRBV27; cdr3_nt: TGTGCCAGCAGTTTCCGGGGACAGGGGGCAGTCGAATTCAATCAGCCCCAGCATTTT; cdr3_aa: CASSFRGQGAVEFNQPQHF
d_call: .; j_call: TRBJ1-6; clone_size: medium-sized; v_call: TRBV9; cdr3_nt: TGTGCCAGCAGCGTAGCTACAGGGATGAATTCACCCCTCCACTTT; cdr3_aa: CASSVATGMNSPLHF
d_call: .; j_call: TRBJ1-1; clone_size: .; v_call: TRBV10-2; cdr3_nt: TGCGCCAGCAGTGAGGGCAGTGGCACTGAAGCTTTCTTT; cdr3_aa: CASSEGSGTEAFF
d_call: .; j_call: TRBJ1-1; clone_size: .; v_call: TRBV19; cdr3_nt: TGTGCCAGTAGTATAGATCCCGTTTCGGGGAACACTGAAGCTTTCTTT; cdr3_aa: CASSIDPVSGNTEAFF
d_call: .; j_call: TRBJ2-1; clone_size: .; v_call: TRBV28; cdr3_nt: TGTGCCAGCAGGATAGGAGGGGAGTATGAGCAGTTCTTC; cdr3_aa: CASRIGGEYEQFF
d_call: TRBD1; j_call: TRBJ2-1; clone_size: .; v_call: TRBV30; cdr3_nt: TGTGCCTGGAGTGTAGGGGGCGCCTACAATGAGCAGTTCTTC; cdr3_aa: CAWSVGGAYNEQFF
d_call: .; j_call: TRBJ2-2; clone_size: .; v_call: TRBV10-2; cdr3_nt: TGCGCCAGCACCTTCACTGAGAACACCGGGGAGCTGTTTTTT; cdr3_aa: CASTFTENTGELFF
d_call: .; j_call: TRBJ2-7; clone_size: once; v_call: TRBV7-8; cdr3_nt: TGTGCCAGCAGCCACCCTCAAGGCTGGGTGCAGTACTTC; cdr3_aa: CASSHPQGWVQYF
d_call: .; j_call: TRBJ2-1; clone_size: .; v_call: TRBV9; cdr3_nt: TGTGCCAGCAGCGTATCTGGCAATGAGCAGTTCTTC; cdr3_aa: CASSVSGNEQFF